This T cell receptor (beta chain) stems from a study of OX40 agonist ivuxolimab in advanced cancers. On the study more broadly: Dosing consisted of intravenous ivuxolimab at 0.01 to 10 mg/kg every 2 weeks. Averaging about 60 years in age, with a range of about 23 to 85, the cohort was 80% to 90% male.

Germline-derived CDR1 and CDR2 are SGHNT and YENEEA. CDR3 length equals 18 residues. Trimming removed 3 bases from V and 0 bases from J, with 15 bases in between. Comments on this clone: Its antigen is unknown.

Clones were sequenced by immunoSEQ multiplex PCR, and TCRdb holds only the in-frame ones, with some missing. This table holds tens of thousands of clones, 85% to 90% found once. Study conclusions and caveats: Several nonresponders also turned out to have low normalized T-cell clonal expansion. Clones of CD4+ and CD8+ blood T cells grew by week 6 at doses of 0.1 to 3.0 mg/kg.

This TCR was recovered from an adult with an advanced solid tumor such as melanoma, head and neck, liver or kidney cancer. Specimen: CD4+ or CD8+ T cells sorted from blood, collected in a trial of the OX40 agonist ivuxolimab. The chain is built from TRBV11-3 and TRBJ2-6; weak D call: TRBD2 (5 bases). The DNA of the CDR3 is TGTGCCAGCAGCTTCCTTGGAGGCCCCCTCTCTGGGGCCAACGTCCTGACTTTC. Amino acid sequence: CASSFLGGPLSGANVLTF.